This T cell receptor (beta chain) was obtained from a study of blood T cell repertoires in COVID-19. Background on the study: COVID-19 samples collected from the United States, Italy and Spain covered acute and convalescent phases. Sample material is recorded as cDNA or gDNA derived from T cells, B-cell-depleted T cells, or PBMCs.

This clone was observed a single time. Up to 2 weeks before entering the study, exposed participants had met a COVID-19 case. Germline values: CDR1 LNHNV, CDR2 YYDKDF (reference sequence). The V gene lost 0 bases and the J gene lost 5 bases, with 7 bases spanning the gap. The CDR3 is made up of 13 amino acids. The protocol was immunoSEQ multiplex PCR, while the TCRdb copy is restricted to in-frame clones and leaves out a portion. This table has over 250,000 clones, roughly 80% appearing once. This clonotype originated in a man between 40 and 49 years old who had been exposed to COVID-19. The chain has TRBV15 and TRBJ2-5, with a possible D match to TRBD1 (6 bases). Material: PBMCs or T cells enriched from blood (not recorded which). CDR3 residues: CATSRERGETQYF. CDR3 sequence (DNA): TGTGCCACCAGCAGAGAAAGGGGGGAGACCCAGTACTTC.